These 16 T cell receptor beta chains were all obtained from the same sample, sequenced in a study of blood T cell repertoires in COVID-19 (dated by TCRdb to the early 2020s). Libraries were constructed by the immunoSEQ multiplex PCR assay. Held by TCRdb, this immuneACCESS table contains in-frame sequences only and omits some clones. Under half of the omission traces to an unresolved V gene where checked; the cause of the rest is unknown. The sample records more than 75,000 clones, roughly 80% of which are singletons. The ten most abundant clones make up less than 15% of the sample. The sequencing sample was made of peripheral blood. Receptors were obtained from a human donor in a cohort sampled during active COVID-19.

As to this clone: Distinct nucleotide sequences in the sample also encode this CDR3. V gene TRBV28 combines with J gene TRBJ2-7; 8 positions match TRBD2. The V gene end was trimmed by 6 bases and the J gene end by 3 bases; junction bases not matched to a gene: 10. The CDR3 is 15 residues long. Germline assignment: CDR1 MDHEN and CDR2 SYDVKM. The CDR3 DNA reads TGTGCCAGCAGCGCTGCCGTAGCGGGGTTCTACGAGCAGTACTTC. This codes for CASSAAVAGFYEQYF. Together with reference TRBV28 and TRBJ2-7, the CDR3 gives the full variable domain: DVKVTQSSRYLVKRTGEKVFLECVQDMDHENMFWYRQDPGLGLRLIYFSYDVKMKEKGDIPEGYSVSREKKERFSLILESASTNQTSMYLCASSAAVAGFYEQYFGPGTRLTVT.

The chain carries TRBV6-2 or TRBV6-3 and TRBJ2-5; 7 bases fit TRBD2. Germline assignment: CDR1 MNHEY and CDR2 SVGEGT. The trim removed 4 bases at V and 2 bases at J, leaving 4 bases unmatched. The CDR3 sequence is 14 residues long. The CDR3 here is CASSLTAGQETQYF. The CDR3 DNA sequence: TGTGCCAGCAGTTTAACAGCGGGACAAGAGACCCAGTACTTC.

V usage is TRBV6-5 and J usage is TRBJ1-3; D not resolved. The V gene lost 7 bases and the J gene lost 0 bases, with 7 bases spanning the gap. CDR3 length equals 13 residues. The germline V gene has CDR1 MNHEY and CDR2 SVGAGI. CDR3 nucleotides: TGTGCCAGCAATCGGGGCTCTGGAAACACCATATATTTT. It specifies CASNRGSGNTIYF.

Only a few counts were recorded for this clone. This chain uses TRBV5-5 with TRBJ1-5; 7 nucleotides line up with TRBD1. There are 15 residues in the CDR3. The V and J ends lost 0 bases and 7 bases, in that order; junction bases with no gene match: 7. The germline V gene encodes CDR1 SGHKS and CDR2 YYEKEE (reference sequence). In nucleotides, the CDR3 is TGTGCCAGCAGCTTGGAAGGGGGCCCCGAGCAGCCCCAGCATTTT. Residues: CASSLEGGPEQPQHF. Full variable domain (missing parts from reference TRBV5-5 and TRBJ1-5): DAGVTQSPTHLIKTRGQQVTLRCSPISGHKSVSWYQQVLGQGPQFIFQYYEKEERGRGNFPDRFSARQFPNYSSELNVNALLLGDSALYLCASSLEGGPEQPQHFGDGTRLSIL.

The chain employs TRBV10-1 and TRBJ1-3; D unresolved. In germline, CDR1 is WNHNN, CDR2 SYGVQD (reference sequence). This CDR3 region has 15 residues. V lost 2 bases, J lost 0 bases, and 8 bases lay in between. CDR3 sequence (DNA): TGCGCCAGCAGTGAGAAGCGAACCTCTGGAAACACCATATATTTT. It specifies CASSEKRTSGNTIYF.

The chain combines TRBV19 with TRBJ1-6; 9 bases line up with TRBD1. Germline lookup yields CDR1 LNHDA and CDR2 SQIVND (reference sequence). V shed 5 bases, J shed 0 bases, and the junction held 5 bases outside the gene matches. The length of the CDR3 is 17 residues. The CDR3, as DNA: TGTGCCAGTAGTCCTGGACAGGGGAGCTCCTATAATTCACCCCTCCACTTT. It specifies CASSPGQGSSYNSPLHF.

The rearrangement uses TRBV5-1 and TRBJ2-7; D perhaps matches TRBD2 (5 bases). CDR1 is SGHRS, CDR2 YFSETQ, per germline. This CDR3 contains 20 residues. V was shortened by 3 bases and J by 6 bases, with 34 bases between the two germline ends. In DNA form, the CDR3 reads TGCGCCAGCAGCTCAGCCAGTCCTCTGGTGAGGGCAGGACCCCTGGGCGAGCAGTACTTC. This sequence encodes CASSSASPLVRAGPLGEQYF.

The chain links TRBV3-1 (or the pseudogene TRBV3-2) to TRBJ1-6; D remains ambiguous. The CDR3 is 15 residues long. Per germline, CDR1 LGHDT and CDR2 YNNKEL (reference sequence). V was cut by 6 bases and J by 3 bases, with 12 bases left in between. The CDR3 is CASRDSGSYNSPLHF. For the CDR3, the DNA is TGTGCCAGCAGGGACTCTGGGAGCTATAATTCACCCCTCCACTTT.

The chain carries TRBV27 and TRBJ2-2; TRBD1 matches at 8 bases. Germline assignment: CDR1 MNHEY and CDR2 SMNVEV (reference sequence). The junction had 5 bases not matched to a gene; V was cut back by 4 bases and J by 4 bases. The CDR3 is 15 residues long. The CDR3 DNA is TGTGCCAGCAGTTCAGGACAGGGAATCACCGGGGAGCTGTTTTTT. Protein sequence: CASSSGQGITGELFF.

CDR3 loop: CASSSSPYPEHEQFF. In DNA, the CDR3 is TGCGCCAGCAGTTCCTCTCCCTACCCCGAGCATGAGCAGTTCTTC. The rearrangement links TRBV5-1 to TRBJ2-1; D gene ambiguous. Trimming took 5 bases from V and 8 from J, leaving 20 bases between them. Germline-derived CDR1 and CDR2 are SGHRS and YFSETQ. CDR3 length: 15 amino acids. The whole variable domain, remainder taken from reference TRBV5-1 and TRBJ2-1, is KAGVTQTPRYLIKTRGQQVTLSCSPISGHRSVSWYQQTPGQGLQFLFEYFSETQRNKGNFPGRFSGRQFSNSRSEMNVSTLELGDSALYLCASSSSPYPEHEQFFGPGTRLTVL.

This chain links TRBV10-1 with TRBJ1-1, with a weak D call TRBD1 (6 bases). Trimming shortened V by 7 bases and J by 1 base, and 22 bases separated the two germline ends. This CDR3 is 17 amino acids long. Per the germline V gene, CDR1 is WNHNN and CDR2 is SYGVQD (reference sequence). The CDR3 nucleotides are TGCGCCAGCACTTCCGACGACCAGGGGCGGGCGAACACTGAAGCTTTCTTT. This gives the protein CASTSDDQGRANTEAFF.

The chain recombines TRBV11-2 with TRBJ2-1; tentatively, D is TRBD2 (7 bases). Trimming removed 7 bases at V and 5 bases at J, with 15 bases between. From germline, CDR1 is SGHAT and CDR2 FQNNGV. CDR3 length: 14 amino acids. This CDR3 reads CASTRGAGNNEQFF. The CDR3 bases are TGTGCCAGCACCCGGGGGGCGGGGAACAATGAGCAGTTCTTC.

The rearrangement joins TRBV6-4 to TRBJ1-1, with D possibly matching TRBD1 (5 bases). The CDR3 contains 16 residues. V shed 0 bases and J shed 1 base, with 12 bases lying between them. The germline V gene encodes CDR1 MRHNA and CDR2 SNTAGT. In nucleotides, the CDR3 is TGTGCCAGCAGTGACTCGAGTTCAGGGCCGAACACTGAAGCTTTCTTT. This gives the protein CASSDSSSGPNTEAFF.

This chain connects TRBV5-4 to TRBJ2-3, with D perhaps TRBD2 (5 bases). Trimming took off 0 bases at V and 0 bases at J, with 8 bases between the two ends. The germline V gene has CDR1 SGHNT and CDR2 YYREEE (reference sequence). The CDR3 has 15 residues. DNA for the CDR3: TGTGCCAGCAGCTTGGGACTATCTAGCACAGATACGCAGTATTTT. Its translation is CASSLGLSSTDTQYF.

The chain is built from TRBV7-2 and TRBJ2-1; 9 bases fit TRBD2. Trimming removed 1 base from V and 0 bases from J; junction bases left unmatched: 10. The CDR3 extends over 19 amino acids. Germline CDR1 reads SGHTA; CDR2 reads FQGNSA. The CDR3 reads CASSLEPGGGATSYNEQFF. The CDR3 DNA follows: TGTGCCAGCAGCTTAGAGCCGGGCGGGGGGGCCACCTCCTACAATGAGCAGTTCTTC.

This chain connects TRBV13 to TRBJ2-2, with 11 bases identical to TRBD2. The germline gives CDR1 PRHDT, CDR2 FYEKMQ (reference sequence). The CDR3 totals 16 residues. V gave up 5 bases and J gave up 5 bases; unmatched junction bases: 7. This CDR3 reads CASSPWTSGYTGELFF. The DNA for the CDR3 is TGTGCCAGCAGCCCGTGGACTAGCGGGTATACCGGGGAGCTGTTTTTT. The full variable domain, completed using reference TRBV13 and TRBJ2-2, is AAGVIQSPRHLIKEKRETATLKCYPIPRHDTVYWYQQGPGQDPQFLISFYEKMQSDKGSIPDRFSAQQFSDYHSELNMSSLELGDSALYFCASSPWTSGYTGELFFGEGSRLTVL.